These T cell receptor beta chains were read from a single sample in a study of long-term antiretroviral therapy in people with HIV. This table comes from immunoSEQ multiplex PCR, and its TCRdb copy is limited to in-frame clones, with some not included. The table lists about 9,100 clones, about 80% of them singletons. Sample: unsorted PBMCs, taken 0.4 years before starting antiretroviral therapy. The receptors stem from a man younger than 40 with HIV. Both conserved end residues are part of each CDR3.

v_gene: TRBV9; j_gene: TRBJ2-7; CDR3aa: CASSVGPSSGESEQYF
v_gene: TRBV6-5; j_gene: TRBJ2-7; CDR3aa: CASSYSFGGQVYEQYF
v_gene: TRBV5-1; j_gene: TRBJ2-7; CDR3aa: CASSVGTGLYEQYF
v_gene: TRBV7-2; j_gene: TRBJ2-7; CDR3aa: CASSLQVSYEQYF
v_gene: TRBV23-1; j_gene: TRBJ2-2; CDR3aa: CASSQGLRRNANTGELFF
v_gene: TRBV9; j_gene: TRBJ2-1; CDR3aa: CASSFDLTKYNEQFF
v_gene: TRBV5-1; j_gene: TRBJ1-3; CDR3aa: CASSLGQGVSGNTIYF
v_gene: TRBV5-1; j_gene: TRBJ1-5; CDR3aa: CASSLGSGTGGNQPQHF
v_gene: TRBV15; j_gene: TRBJ2-7; CDR3aa: CATSRERQGYEQYF
v_gene: TRBV7-9; j_gene: TRBJ1-5; CDR3aa: CASSFSSSNQPQHF
v_gene: TRBV28; j_gene: TRBJ1-2; CDR3aa: CASSRDRAGGYTF
v_gene: TRBV27; j_gene: TRBJ1-2; CDR3aa: CASRGENYGYTF
v_gene: TRBV6-6; j_gene: TRBJ1-4; CDR3aa: CASRRGGGGEKLFF
v_gene: TRBV11-2; j_gene: TRBJ1-2; CDR3aa: CASSSTGYGYTF
v_gene: TRBV28; j_gene: TRBJ2-2; CDR3aa: CASSPRGAGELFF
v_gene: TRBV6-6; j_gene: TRBJ1-6; CDR3aa: CASSPPGFNSPLHF
v_gene: TRBV9; j_gene: TRBJ2-2; CDR3aa: CASSPREAGVGTGELFF
v_gene: TRBV11-2; j_gene: TRBJ1-6; CDR3aa: CASSLSGGRGSPLHF
v_gene: TRBV29-1; j_gene: TRBJ1-2; CDR3aa: CSVPGWQDTFGYGYTF
v_gene: TRBV28; j_gene: TRBJ2-7; CDR3aa: CASSFRGVYEQYF
v_gene: TRBV10-3; j_gene: TRBJ1-2; CDR3aa: CAISESVVDQPRYTF
v_gene: TRBV5-2; j_gene: TRBJ1-2; CDR3aa: CASSFRGQGNYGYTF
v_gene: TRBV29-1; j_gene: TRBJ1-5; CDR3aa: CSVETGVNQPQHF
v_gene: TRBV6-5; j_gene: TRBJ2-3; CDR3aa: CASSYTQTTDTQYF
v_gene: TRBV10-3; j_gene: TRBJ2-7; CDR3aa: CAISEGETYEQYF
v_gene: TRBV5-5; j_gene: TRBJ2-7; CDR3aa: CASSGGLAGEKQYF
v_gene: TRBV30; j_gene: TRBJ2-2; CDR3aa: CAWSVGKGTGELFF
v_gene: TRBV5-1; j_gene: TRBJ1-1; CDR3aa: CASSLDLRGNTEAFF
v_gene: TRBV13; j_gene: TRBJ1-2; CDR3aa: CASSLGERVGYTF
v_gene: TRBV5-6; j_gene: TRBJ2-7; CDR3aa: CASSLFGHPYEQYF
v_gene: TRBV5-4; j_gene: TRBJ1-1; CDR3aa: CASSFGNRGAEAFF
v_gene: TRBV27; j_gene: TRBJ2-7; CDR3aa: CASSFRTGPYEQYF
v_gene: TRBV5-1; j_gene: TRBJ1-1; CDR3aa: CASSSTGGAHTEAFF
v_gene: TRBV5-1; j_gene: TRBJ2-6; CDR3aa: CASSYGQGGANVLTF
v_gene: TRBV9; j_gene: TRBJ2-6; CDR3aa: CASSVAGGSSGANVLTF
v_gene: TRBV30; j_gene: TRBJ2-4; CDR3aa: CAWSPQGNIQYF
v_gene: TRBV5-1; j_gene: TRBJ1-4; CDR3aa: CASGPTGYNEKLFF
v_gene: TRBV27; j_gene: TRBJ2-7; CDR3aa: CASSFGLSSSYEQYF
v_gene: TRBV7-2; j_gene: TRBJ1-2; CDR3aa: CASSLDGIYGYTF
v_gene: TRBV2; j_gene: TRBJ1-2; CDR3aa: CASSWAEYGYTF
v_gene: TRBV19; j_gene: TRBJ2-1; CDR3aa: CASQARGISYNEQFF
v_gene: TRBV30; j_gene: TRBJ2-7; CDR3aa: CAWSPEVLGYEQYF
v_gene: TRBV5-6; j_gene: TRBJ1-6; CDR3aa: CASSLGVGTGWNSPLHF
v_gene: TRBV6-6; j_gene: TRBJ1-1; CDR3aa: CASSPSNTEAFF
v_gene: TRBV27; j_gene: TRBJ2-7; CDR3aa: CASSLGDGVVGEQYF
v_gene: TRBV4-2; j_gene: TRBJ1-4; CDR3aa: CASSQVQALGEKLFF
v_gene: TRBV6-1; j_gene: TRBJ2-7; CDR3aa: CASSERLEQYF
v_gene: TRBV10-3; j_gene: TRBJ2-7; CDR3aa: CATKGGYEQYF
v_gene: TRBV19; j_gene: TRBJ2-3; CDR3aa: CASSISRRGTDTQYF
v_gene: TRBV28; j_gene: TRBJ1-6; CDR3aa: CASSLWPTAVVNNSPLHF
v_gene: TRBV7-9; j_gene: TRBJ2-1; CDR3aa: CASSLSGREQFF
v_gene: TRBV6-6; j_gene: TRBJ2-7; CDR3aa: CASNYRGQLYEQYF
v_gene: TRBV11-2; j_gene: TRBJ2-7; CDR3aa: CASSPGTVSYEQYF
v_gene: TRBV5-8; j_gene: TRBJ2-7; CDR3aa: CASSRQPSYEQYF
v_gene: TRBV27; j_gene: TRBJ1-5; CDR3aa: CASGLNDRNNQPQHF
v_gene: TRBV19; j_gene: TRBJ1-2; CDR3aa: CASSRQGTQLLSYGYTF
v_gene: TRBV28; j_gene: TRBJ2-7; CDR3aa: CASSLFTGTYEQYF
v_gene: TRBV5-5; j_gene: TRBJ2-3; CDR3aa: CASSPKAAGDTQYF
v_gene: TRBV6-5; j_gene: TRBJ1-3; CDR3aa: CASRLQGLSGNTIYF
v_gene: TRBV6-1; j_gene: TRBJ1-6; CDR3aa: CASSERVGQSSYNSPLHF